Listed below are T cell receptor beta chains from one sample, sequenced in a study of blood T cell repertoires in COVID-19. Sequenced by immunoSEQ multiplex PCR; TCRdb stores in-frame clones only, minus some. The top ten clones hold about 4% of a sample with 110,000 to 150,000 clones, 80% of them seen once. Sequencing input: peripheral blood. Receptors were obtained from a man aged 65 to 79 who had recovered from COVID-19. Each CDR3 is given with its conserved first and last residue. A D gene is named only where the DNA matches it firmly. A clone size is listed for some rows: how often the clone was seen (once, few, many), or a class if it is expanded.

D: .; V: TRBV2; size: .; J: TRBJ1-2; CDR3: CASPYRDSNYGYTF; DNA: TGTGCCAGCCCTTACAGGGATTCTAACTATGGCTACACCTTC
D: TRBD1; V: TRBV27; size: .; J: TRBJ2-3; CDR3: CASSLAAGGFTDTQYF; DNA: TGTGCCAGCAGTTTGGCGGCAGGGGGATTCACAGATACGCAGTATTTT
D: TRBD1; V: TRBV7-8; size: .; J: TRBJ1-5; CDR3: CASSSILAPGGDQPQHF; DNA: TGTGCCAGCAGTTCCATTTTAGCGCCAGGGGGCGATCAGCCCCAGCATTTT
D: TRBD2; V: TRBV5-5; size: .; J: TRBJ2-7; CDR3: CASSLPAGLAYEQYF; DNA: TGTGCCAGCAGCTTGCCGGCCGGACTAGCCTACGAGCAGTACTTC
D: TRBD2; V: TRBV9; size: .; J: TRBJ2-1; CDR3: CASSVVSLAGRGEQFF; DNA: TGTGCCAGCAGCGTAGTATCACTAGCGGGGAGGGGTGAGCAGTTCTTC
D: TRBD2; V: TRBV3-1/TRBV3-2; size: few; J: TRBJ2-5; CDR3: CASSQGLGLAEETQYF; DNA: TGTGCCAGCAGCCAAGGCCTAGGACTAGCGGAAGAGACCCAGTACTTC
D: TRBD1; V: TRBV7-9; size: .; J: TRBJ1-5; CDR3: CASSPTGTGNQPQHF; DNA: TGTGCCAGCAGTCCCACCGGGACAGGGAATCAGCCCCAGCATTTT
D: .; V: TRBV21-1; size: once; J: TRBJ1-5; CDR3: CASSKENKNQPQHF; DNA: TGTGCCAGCAGCAAAGAAAACAAGAATCAGCCCCAGCATTTT
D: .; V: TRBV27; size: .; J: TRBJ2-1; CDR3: CASRLPGWRGYNDRFEQFF; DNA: TGTGCCAGCAGACTCCCCGGTTGGCGGGGCTATAATGATCGGTTTGAGCAGTTCTTC
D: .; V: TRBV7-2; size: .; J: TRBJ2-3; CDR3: CASSLFQGDTQYF; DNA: TGTGCCAGCAGCTTATTTCAGGGAGATACGCAGTATTTT
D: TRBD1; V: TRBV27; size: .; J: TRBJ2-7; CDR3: CASSYGQGVGYEQYF; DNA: TGTGCCAGCAGTTACGGACAGGGGGTCGGATACGAGCAGTACTTC
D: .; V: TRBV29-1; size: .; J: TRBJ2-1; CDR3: CSVEEGETSSYNEQFF; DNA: TGCAGCGTTGAAGAAGGGGAGACTAGCTCCTACAATGAGCAGTTCTTC
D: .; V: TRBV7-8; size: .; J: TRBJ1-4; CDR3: CASSLVSSEKLFF; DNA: TGTGCCAGCAGCTTAGTCAGTTCTGAAAAACTGTTTTTT
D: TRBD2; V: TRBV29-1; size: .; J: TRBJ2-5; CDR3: CSVVLAGFETQYF; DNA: TGCAGCGTTGTACTAGCGGGATTTGAGACCCAGTACTTC
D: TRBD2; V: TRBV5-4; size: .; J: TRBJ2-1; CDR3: CASSSGLAEQFF; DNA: TGTGCCAGCAGCTCCGGACTAGCTGAGCAGTTCTTC
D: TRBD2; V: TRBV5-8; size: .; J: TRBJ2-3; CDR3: CASRTSGTDTQYF; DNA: TGTGCCAGCAGGACTAGCGGGACCGATACGCAGTATTTT
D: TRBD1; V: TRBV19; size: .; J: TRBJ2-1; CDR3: CASSRDRGNEQFF; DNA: TGTGCCAGTAGTAGAGACAGGGGCAATGAGCAGTTCTTC
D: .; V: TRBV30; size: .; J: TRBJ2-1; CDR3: CAWSDSAYNEQFF; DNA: TGTGCCTGGAGTGATAGTGCCTACAATGAGCAGTTCTTC